This T cell receptor (beta chain) emerged from a study of blood T cell repertoires in COVID-19. As for the study in general: There were acute and convalescent COVID-19 samples, and they came from the United States, Italy and Spain. In each case, the material was cDNA or gDNA derived from T cells, B-cell-depleted T cells, or PBMCs.

Study processing details: From reference gene primer amplification, estimates of nucleated cell counts were derived. The method was immunoSEQ multiplex PCR; TCRdb's version includes in-frame clones alone and lacks a portion of them. The V and J calls and clone size come from that table; D and trimming were worked out from the DNA. Counted here are 70,000 to 100,000 clones, 72% occurring once; the ten biggest clones make up under 30%. CDR3 length: 15 amino acids. The germline gives CDR1 MGHRA, CDR2 YSYEKL. Trimming removed 1 base from V and 6 bases from J; junction bases left unmatched: 0. This receptor was obtained from an older woman in a cohort sampled during active or convalescent COVID-19. The sample comprised peripheral blood. The chain has TRBV4-1 and TRBJ2-3; 14 positions match TRBD2. Here the CDR3 reads CASSQGTSGGDTQYF. In DNA, the CDR3 is TGCGCCAGCAGCCAAGGGACTAGCGGGGGGGATACGCAGTATTTT.